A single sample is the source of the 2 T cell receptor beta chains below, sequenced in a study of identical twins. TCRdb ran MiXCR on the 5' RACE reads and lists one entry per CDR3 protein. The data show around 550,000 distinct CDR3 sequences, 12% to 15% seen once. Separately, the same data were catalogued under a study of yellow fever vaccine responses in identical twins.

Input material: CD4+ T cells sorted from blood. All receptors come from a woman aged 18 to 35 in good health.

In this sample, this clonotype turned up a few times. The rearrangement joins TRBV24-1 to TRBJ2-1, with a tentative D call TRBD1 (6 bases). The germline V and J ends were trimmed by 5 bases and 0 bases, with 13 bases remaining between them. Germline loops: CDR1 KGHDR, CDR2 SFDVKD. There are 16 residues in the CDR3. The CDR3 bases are TGTGCCACCAGTGCGCAGGGGCGCCTCTCCTACAATGAGCAGTTCTTC. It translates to CATSAQGRLSYNEQFF.

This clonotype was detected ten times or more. CDR3 protein: CASSQAPRGLETQYF. CDR3 nucleotide sequence: TGCGCCAGCAGCCAAGCTCCCAGGGGTTTAGAGACCCAGTACTTC. The chain joins TRBV4-1 to TRBJ2-5; possibly TRBD1 for D (6 bases). The germline V gene has CDR1 MGHRA and CDR2 YSYEKL. This CDR3 has 15 residues. V lost 1 base and J lost 4, with 13 bases in between.